These 9 T cell receptor beta chains were all obtained from the same sample, sequenced in a study of T cells in Graves' hyperthyroidism and ophthalmopathy (dated by TCRdb to between 2018 and 2020). The library was prepared using multiplex PCR. The instrument given in TCRdb is Illumina HiSeq 2000. Amplification of TCR beta CDR3 regions was carried out from RNA transcripts. The first round of RT-PCR for the TCR CDR3 was performed with the HTBI primer set and the Qiagen OneStep RT-PCR kit. TCRdb reran the public reads through fastp at Q25 and MiXCR, keeping productive beta chains. Duplicate CDR3 protein sequences are folded into a single record with the most common DNA and genes. For this sample the table gives roughly 500,000 distinct CDR3 sequences, of which around 43% were detected only once. The ten biggest clones cover 35% to 50% of the sample. Sequencing was performed on peripheral blood or thyroid tissue (not recorded which). The receptor set was obtained from an adult woman with Graves' disease, either hyperthyroidism or ophthalmopathy (not recorded which).

As for this clonotype: At one boundary the junction diverges from the germline segment, which might be a read error. The genes are TRBV7-9 and TRBJ2-7; D unclear. CDR1 is SEHNR, CDR2 FQNEAQ, per germline (reference sequence). This CDR3 has 12 residues. The CDR3 sequence is CAGSPGLYEQYF. The CDR3, as DNA: TGTGCCGGCAGCCCTGGTCTCTACGAGCAGTACTTC.

Written as DNA, the CDR3 is TGTGCCAGCAGCTTAGGGGACAGGGAACCCTACGAGCAGTACTTC. As protein: CASSLGDREPYEQYF. V and J are TRBV13 and TRBJ2-7; 8 bases map to TRBD1. The CDR3 sequence is 15 residues long. Trimming at V came to 0 bases and at J to 2 bases, leaving 3 bases not matched to a gene. Germline CDR1 is PRHDT and CDR2 is FYEKMQ (reference sequence). The variable domain in full, completed from reference TRBV13 and TRBJ2-7, reads AAGVIQSPRHLIKEKRETATLKCYPIPRHDTVYWYQQGPGQDPQFLISFYEKMQSDKGSIPDRFSAQQFSDYHSELNMSSLELGDSALYFCASSLGDREPYEQYFGPGTRLTVT.

A note on this clonotype: One end of the junction fails to match germline, which may point to a read error. This chain joins TRBV28 and TRBJ2-7; D is uncertain. Germline values: CDR1 MDHEN, CDR2 SYDVKM. The CDR3 spans 13 residues. The CDR3: CAGSADPEFEQYF. The CDR3 DNA follows: TGTGCCGGCAGTGCGGACCCCGAGTTTGAGCAGTACTTC.

This clonotype was observed many times. V gene TRBV20-1 combines with J gene TRBJ1-5; D remains ambiguous. Trimming removed 0 bases from V and 4 bases from J, with 7 bases in between. The CDR3 extends over 13 amino acids. Germline V gene sequence: CDR1 DFQATT, CDR2 SNEGSKA (reference sequence). CDR3 bases: TGCAGTGCTAGAGACAGCCAGAATCAGCCCCAGCATTTT. Its translation is CSARDSQNQPQHF.

The rearrangement joins TRBV7-2 to TRBJ1-1; a weak D match, TRBD1 (5 bases). Germline CDR1 SGHTA, CDR2 FQGNSA. V lost 8 bases and J 0 bases, leaving 13 bases between the germline ends. The CDR3 has 14 amino acids. The CDR3 sequence is CASRLAGVNTEAFF. In DNA form, the CDR3 reads TGTGCCAGCCGATTAGCGGGGGTGAACACTGAAGCTTTCTTT.

This clonotype was found a few times. An end of the junction does not agree with germline; a read error may underlie this. V usage is TRBV7-9 and J usage is TRBJ2-7, with 7 nucleotides matching TRBD2. Germline V gene data show CDR1 as SEHNR and CDR2 as FQNEAQ (reference sequence). The CDR3 has 14 amino acids. The CDR3 bases are TGCGCCAGCAGCCCTCCCGGGGGGAGGGCCGAGCAGTACTTC. It yields the protein CASSPPGGRAEQYF.

J is TRBJ2-6 and V is TRBV10-3; 10 positions match TRBD1. The CDR3 extends over 15 amino acids. V was clipped by 2 bases and J by 8 bases; unmatched bases: 3. The germline gives CDR1 ENHRY, CDR2 SYGVKD. The CDR3 sequence is CAISERQGASNVLTF. CDR3 DNA: TGTGCCATCAGTGAGCGACAGGGGGCTTCCAACGTCCTGACTTTC.

The rearrangement links TRBV7-9 to TRBJ1-2; TRBD1 might be the D (6 bases). V lost 5 bases and J 7 bases, leaving 14 bases between the germline ends. This CDR3 is 13 amino acids long. Germline values: CDR1 SEHNR, CDR2 FQNEAQ (reference sequence). The CDR3, as DNA: TGTGCCAGCAGCCCCCAGGGGCGCTCTGGCTACACCTTC. Protein sequence: CASSPQGRSGYTF.

This clonotype was observed many times. The chain carries TRBV10-3 and TRBJ2-7, with unresolved D. The germline V and J ends were trimmed by 3 bases and 0 bases, with 6 bases remaining between them. Germline lookup yields CDR1 ENHRY and CDR2 SYGVKD. This CDR3 region has 13 residues. In DNA form, the CDR3 reads TGTGCCATCAGTGATGGGGACTCCTACGAGCAGTACTTC. Amino acid sequence: CAISDGDSYEQYF.